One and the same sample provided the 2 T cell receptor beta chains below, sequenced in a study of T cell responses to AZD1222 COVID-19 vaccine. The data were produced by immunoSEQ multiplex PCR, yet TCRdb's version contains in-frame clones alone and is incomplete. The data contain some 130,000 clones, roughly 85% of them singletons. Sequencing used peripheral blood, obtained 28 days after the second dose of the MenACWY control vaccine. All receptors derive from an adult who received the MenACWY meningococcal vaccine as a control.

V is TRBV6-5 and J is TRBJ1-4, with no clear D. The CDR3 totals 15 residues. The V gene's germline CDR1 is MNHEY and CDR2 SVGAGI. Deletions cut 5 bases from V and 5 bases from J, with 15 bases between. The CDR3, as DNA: TGTGCCAGCAGTCCGGTGGGTAGTAGAAATGAAAAACTGTTTTTT. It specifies CASSPVGSRNEKLFF.

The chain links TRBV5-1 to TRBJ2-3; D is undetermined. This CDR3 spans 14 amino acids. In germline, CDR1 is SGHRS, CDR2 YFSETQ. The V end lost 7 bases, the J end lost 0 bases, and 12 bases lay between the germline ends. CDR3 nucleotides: TGCGCCAGCGCGGCGGTCACCAGCACAGATACGCAGTATTTT. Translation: CASAAVTSTDTQYF. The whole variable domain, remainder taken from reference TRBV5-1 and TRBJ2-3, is KAGVTQTPRYLIKTRGQQVTLSCSPISGHRSVSWYQQTPGQGLQFLFEYFSETQRNKGNFPGRFSGRQFSNSRSEMNVSTLELGDSALYLCASAAVTSTDTQYFGPGTRLTVL.